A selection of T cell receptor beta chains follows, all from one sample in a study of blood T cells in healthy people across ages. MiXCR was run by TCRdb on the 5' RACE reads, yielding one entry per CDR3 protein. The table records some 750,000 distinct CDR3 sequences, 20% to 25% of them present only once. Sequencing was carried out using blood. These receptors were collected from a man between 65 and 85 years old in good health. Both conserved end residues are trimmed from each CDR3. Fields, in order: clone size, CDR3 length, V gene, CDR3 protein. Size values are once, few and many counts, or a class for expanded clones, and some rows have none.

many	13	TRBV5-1	ASSSQVGTGETQY
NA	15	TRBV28	ASSSVWDSRMEETQY
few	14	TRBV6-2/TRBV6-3	ASSYGVTGGDQPQH
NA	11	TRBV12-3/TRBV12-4	ASSSTENYGYT
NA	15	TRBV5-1	ASSLGLAGPGVETQY
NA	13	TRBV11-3	ASTGDRSSYNEQF
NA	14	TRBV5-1	ASMRSRMTVNTEAF
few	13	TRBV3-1	ASRSSGILRNEQF
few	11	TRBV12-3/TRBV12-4	ASGPNHNQPQH
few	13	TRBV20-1	SAASGGRSYNEQF
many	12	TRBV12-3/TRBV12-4	ASSLSQGANEQF
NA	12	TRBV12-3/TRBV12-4	ASSEDRATGELF
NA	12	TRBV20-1	SAIWTSGKDTQY
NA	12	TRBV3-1	ASSQSGGASGYT
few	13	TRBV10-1	ASSELRGARETQY
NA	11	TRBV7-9	ASSDEPEGGYT
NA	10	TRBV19	ASMLPAGELF
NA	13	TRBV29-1	SVDPREVGTDTQY
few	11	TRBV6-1	ASSQTGSTEQF
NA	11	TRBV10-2	ASRQALLGKLF
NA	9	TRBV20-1	SAPHQETQY
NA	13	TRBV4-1	ASRRQGINTDTQY
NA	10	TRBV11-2	ASSRGTAKLL
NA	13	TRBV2	ASSVMTIPQETQY
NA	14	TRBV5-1	ASSAGVGTSGYTQY
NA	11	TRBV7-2	ASSLARASPEF
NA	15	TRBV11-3	ASSGPSDRALRETQY
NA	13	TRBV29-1	SLALRTGGGNEQF
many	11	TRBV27	ASSLLFFWGYT
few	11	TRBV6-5	ASSYSLEGEAF
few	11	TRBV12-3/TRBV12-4	ATTLDREETQY